This T cell receptor beta chain originates from a study of T-cell memory formation after mild COVID-19. Trimming removed 6 bases at V and 10 bases at J, with 10 bases between. Germline lookup yields CDR1 MNHEY and CDR2 SVGEGT. The CDR3 length is 11 residues. After 5'RACE with constant-segment primers, TCR alpha and TCR beta cDNA libraries carrying sample barcodes and UMIs were obtained. TCRdb re-called the 5' RACE reads through MiXCR, storing one row per CDR3 protein. The sample shows over 350,000 distinct CDR3 sequences, roughly 15% of them seen only once. This chain links TRBV6-2 or TRBV6-3 with TRBJ2-1; perhaps TRBD1 as D (6 bases). Sequencing was carried out using PBMCs or a T cell subset sorted from them (not recorded which). This TCR was sampled from a man aged 18-30 years who had mild COVID-19 (a few samples of this study predate the infection). Cell type and time point are not known. The CDR3: CASSPTGEQFF. The CDR3 coding sequence is TGTGCCAGCAGCCCTACAGGGGAGCAGTTCTTC.